This entry lists 8 T cell receptor beta chains sequenced from one sample in a study of radiotherapy plus CTLA-4 blockade in lung cancer (dated by TCRdb to between 2018 and 2020). The library was generated by the immunoSEQ multiplex PCR assay. TCRdb retrieved this table from immuneACCESS and kept in-frame rearrangements only. Not all clones are present; in checked studies, unresolved V genes account for under half, and no reason is known for the remainder. Present in this sample are about 39,000 clones, roughly three quarters of which were seen just once. Of the sample, 20% to 30% is held by the ten largest clones. The starting material was peripheral blood, obtained from a patient treated with radiotherapy plus ipilimumab. Every receptor here comes from a human donor with non-small cell lung cancer that progressed on radiotherapy plus ipilimumab.

This chain joins TRBV5-1 and TRBJ2-5; TRBD2 aligns across 7 bases. The J call may be faulty, since TRBJ2-7 better matches the DNA end. Germline-derived CDR1 and CDR2 are SGHRS and YFSETQ. CDR3 length equals 16 residues. CDR3 nucleotide sequence: TGCGCCAGCAGACATAGGGACTATCAGAGCTCCTACGAGCAGTACTTC. It yields the protein CASRHRDYQSSYEQYF.

The chain recombines TRBV18 with TRBJ1-5; TRBD1 matches 7 bases. There are 15 residues in the CDR3. CDR1 is KGHSH, CDR2 LQKENI, per germline. Trimming took 4 bases from V and 2 from J; bases not matched to a gene: 5. The CDR3 region is CASSQGAQGNQPQHF. The CDR3 region has the DNA TGTGCCAGCTCACAGGGGGCGCAGGGCAATCAGCCCCAGCATTTT.

The chain has TRBV21-1 and TRBJ1-1; no check of the table's D call, TRBD1, against the DNA was made. TRBV21-1 is a recognized pseudogene. This CDR3 has 15 amino acids. This CDR3 is CASSTRDRGNTEAFF. The CDR3 DNA is TGTGCCAGCAGCACCCGGGACAGGGGAAACACTGAAGCTTTCTTT.

The V and J genes are TRBV4-2 and TRBJ2-7, with 8 bases aligning to TRBD1. V lost 2 bases and J lost 3; bases outside the gene matches: 6. The CDR3 is 15 amino acids. Germline V gives CDR1 LGHNA, CDR2 YNFKEQ. As DNA, the CDR3 is TGTGCCAGCAGCCAAAATGGACAGGGTAACTACGAGCAGTACTTC. It codes for CASSQNGQGNYEQYF.

The V call is TRBV2, the J call TRBJ1-5; unclear D gene. The germline gives CDR1 SNHLY, CDR2 FYNNEI. Between the trimmed V and J ends, which lost 3 bases and 2 bases, there was a span of 8 bases. The CDR3 loop spans 14 amino acids. In DNA, the CDR3 is TGTGCCAGCAGTGATCGGGTTGGCAATCAGCCCCAGCATTTT. It encodes CASSDRVGNQPQHF.

The chain employs TRBV2 and TRBJ1-1; TRBD1 agrees at 7 bases. J lost 1 base, V lost 6 bases, and 5 bases had no gene match. Germline V gene data show CDR1 as SNHLY and CDR2 as FYNNEI. The CDR3 loop spans 14 amino acids. CDR3 bases: TGTGCCAGCAGAACAGGGGTTCAGAACACTGAAGCTTTCTTT. Amino acids: CASRTGVQNTEAFF.

Here the CDR3 reads CASSSGGLAGQGEQYF. DNA of the CDR3: TGCGCCAGCAGCTCGGGGGGACTAGCGGGGCAAGGCGAGCAGTACTTC. The V gene is TRBV5-1, the J gene TRBJ2-7; 13 nucleotides agree with TRBD2. The V and J ends lost 3 bases and 6 bases, in that order; junction bases with no gene match: 9. Germline V gene data show CDR1 as SGHRS and CDR2 as YFSETQ. The CDR3 contains 16 residues.

The J gene is TRBJ1-1, the V gene TRBV18; TRBD1 aligns across 7 bases. This CDR3 spans 16 amino acids. The germline gives CDR1 KGHSH, CDR2 LQKENI. J was trimmed by 1 base and V by 4 bases; bases with no gene match: 9. CDR3 sequence reads: CASSQDRSGSNTEAFF. CDR3 bases: TGTGCCAGCTCACAGGACAGGAGCGGATCGAACACTGAAGCTTTCTTT.